The 32 T cell receptor beta chains in this list originate from one sample, sequenced in a study of blood T cell repertoires in COVID-19. Assay: immunoSEQ multiplex PCR; the TCRdb copy retains only in-frame clones and omits some. The sample has approximately 240,000 clones; around 80% are singletons. Sequencing was carried out using peripheral blood. The receptors come from a woman aged 55-69 years who had recovered from COVID-19.

This clone has a handful of counts. V usage is TRBV14 and J usage is TRBJ2-7, with TRBD2 matching over 11 bases. Looked up from germline, CDR1 is SGHDN and CDR2 is FVKESK. The CDR3 consists of 17 residues. V shed 2 bases, J shed 4 bases, and the junction held 10 bases outside the gene matches. Here the CDR3 reads CASSQLWQTSGVYEQYF. The CDR3, as DNA: TGTGCCAGCAGCCAACTATGGCAGACTAGCGGGGTTTACGAGCAGTACTTC.

V gene TRBV3-1 (or the pseudogene TRBV3-2) combines with J gene TRBJ1-6; 9 bases align to TRBD1. V trimming: 6 bases; J trimming: 7 bases; junction bases outside the gene matches: 4. There are 14 residues in the CDR3. CDR1 and CDR2 (germline): LGHDT, YNNKEL (reference sequence). The CDR3 sequence: CASRNRGLNSPLHF. The DNA of the CDR3 is TGTGCCAGCAGGAACAGGGGGCTCAATTCACCCCTCCACTTT.

A note on this clone: The identical CDR3 is also encoded by other nucleotide sequences in the sample. The chain links TRBV18 to TRBJ1-5, with 9 bases lining up with TRBD1. The CDR3 totals 14 residues. Germline V CDR1 and CDR2: KGHSH, LQKENI. Trimming at V came to 3 bases and at J to 4 bases, leaving 1 base not matched to a gene. The CDR3 region has the DNA TGTGCCAGCTCACCTGGGACAGGGAATCAGCCCCAGCATTTT. Translation: CASSPGTGNQPQHF.

The V call is TRBV3-1 (or the pseudogene TRBV3-2), the J call TRBJ1-2; D unclear. CDR3 length equals 12 residues. The V end lost 0 bases, the J end lost 8 bases, and 7 bases lay between the germline ends. Germline V CDR1 and CDR2: LGHDT, YNNKEL (reference sequence). The CDR3 is CASSQDGRGYTF. The CDR3 nucleotides are TGTGCCAGCAGCCAAGACGGGAGAGGCTACACCTTC.

V gene TRBV15 combines with J gene TRBJ2-3, with 8 positions matching TRBD2. V lost 0 bases to trimming and J lost 2 bases; unmatched junction nucleotides: 10. CDR3 length: 18 residues. Looked up from germline, CDR1 is LNHNV and CDR2 is YYDKDF (reference sequence). CDR3 protein: CATSREIRAGDLTDTQYF. The CDR3 DNA sequence: TGTGCCACCAGCAGAGAGATCAGAGCGGGGGACCTCACAGATACGCAGTATTTT.

This clone was seen only once. V gene TRBV12-5 combines with J gene TRBJ1-2; 8 positions match TRBD1. The CDR3 consists of 14 residues. The J segment lost 4 bases and the V segment lost 2 bases, leaving 3 bases of the junction unmatched. The germline gives CDR1 LGHNT, CDR2 FRNRAP. The CDR3 protein is CASGLHRGVYGYTF. The CDR3 coding sequence is TGTGCTAGTGGTTTGCACAGGGGGGTCTATGGCTACACCTTC.

The chain has TRBV18 and TRBJ2-5; TRBD2 matches at 8 bases. Germline CDR1 and CDR2: KGHSH and LQKENI. Unmatched junction bases numbered 6, after V lost 3 bases and J lost 6 bases. CDR3 length: 14 residues. CDR3 DNA: TGTGCCAGCTCACCCTTTAGCGGGGACAAGACCCAGTACTTC. Translation: CASSPFSGDKTQYF.

The chain is built from TRBV19 and TRBJ2-1; TRBD1 matches 10 bases. Germline-derived CDR1 and CDR2 are LNHDA and SQIVND (reference sequence). V trimming: 4 bases; J trimming: 5 bases; junction bases outside the gene matches: 14. This CDR3 spans 18 amino acids. DNA of the CDR3: TGTGCCAGTAGTAGGGACAGGGGTTCTACGGGACTCAACAATGAGCAGTTCTTC. Protein: CASSRDRGSTGLNNEQFF. Filled out from reference TRBV19 and TRBJ2-1, the complete variable domain reads DGGITQSPKYLFRKEGQNVTLSCEQNLNHDAMYWYRQDPGQGLRLIYYSQIVNDFQKGDIAEGYSVSREKKESFPLTVTSAQKNPTAFYLCASSRDRGSTGLNNEQFFGPGTRLTVL.

The V gene is TRBV9, the J gene TRBJ2-3; weak D call: TRBD1 (7 bases). This CDR3 has 16 residues. The V end was cut by 0 bases, the J end by 0 bases, with 11 bases between. CDR1 and CDR2 from the germline V gene are SGDLS and YYNGEE. CDR3 in DNA: TGTGCCAGCAGCGTAGGGACAGGACTAAGCACAGATACGCAGTATTTT. This translates into CASSVGTGLSTDTQYF. The full variable domain, completed using reference TRBV9 and TRBJ2-3, is DSGVTQTPKHLITATGQRVTLRCSPRSGDLSVYWYQQSLDQGLQFLIQYYNGEERAKGNILERFSAQQFPDLHSELNLSSLELGDSALYFCASSVGTGLSTDTQYFGPGTRLTVL.

The chain employs TRBV27 and TRBJ2-7, with a weak D call TRBD2 (5 bases). The CDR3 is made up of 14 amino acids. Trimming pared 5 bases from V and 6 bases from J, leaving 17 bases between. Germline V gene data show CDR1 as MNHEY and CDR2 as SMNVEV (reference sequence). CDR3 DNA sequence: TGTGCCAGCAGTCTACGCTGGGGAGAGGGCGAGCAGTACTTC. Translation: CASSLRWGEGEQYF.

This chain connects TRBV7-2 to TRBJ1-2; 8 bases line up with TRBD1. From germline, CDR1 is SGHTA and CDR2 FQGNSA. The CDR3 consists of 18 residues. With V trimmed by 1 base and J by 3 bases, 13 bases remained unmatched. CDR3 sequence: CASSLGPGGDLKDYGYTF. The CDR3 DNA reads TGTGCCAGCAGCTTAGGGCCAGGGGGCGATTTGAAAGACTATGGCTACACCTTC.

The V call is TRBV21-1, the J call TRBJ2-7; no check of the table's D call, TRBD2, against the DNA was made. TRBV21-1 is termed a pseudogene. The CDR3 extends over 18 amino acids. The chain's CDR3 is CASSKVNIRGFSSYEQYF. CDR3 nucleotides: TGTGCCAGCAGCAAAGTTAATATTCGGGGATTTAGCTCCTACGAGCAGTACTTC.

The chain uses TRBV16 and TRBJ2-7; D may be TRBD1 (5 bases). Germline V lookup: CDR1 KGHSY, CDR2 FQNENV. The CDR3 length is 13 residues. Trimming stripped 0 bases from V and 4 bases from J, with 7 bases between. The CDR3, as DNA: TGTGCCAGCAGCCAATCGGGGCCTTACGAGCAGTACTTC. As protein: CASSQSGPYEQYF. The complete variable domain, with remaining parts taken from reference TRBV16 and TRBJ2-7, reads GEEVAQTPKHLVRGEGQKAKLYCAPIKGHSYVFWYQQVLKNEFKFLISFQNENVFDETGMPKERFSAKCLPNSPCSLEIQATKLEDSAVYFCASSQSGPYEQYFGPGTRLTVT.

This clone came up once. The chain joins TRBV3-1 (or the pseudogene TRBV3-2) to TRBJ2-3; D perhaps matches TRBD2 (5 bases). The CDR3 extends over 15 amino acids. The germline V and J ends were trimmed by 0 bases and 3 bases, with 10 bases remaining between them. Germline loops: CDR1 LGHDT, CDR2 YNNKEL (reference sequence). The CDR3 here is CASSQDLGRTDTQYF. In DNA, the CDR3 is TGTGCCAGCAGCCAAGATCTTGGGAGAACAGATACGCAGTATTTT.

In this sample, this clone turned up a few times. The same CDR3 also results from other DNA sequences found in this sample. The rearrangement joins TRBV5-1 to TRBJ1-1; maybe TRBD1 (5 bases). Germline values: CDR1 SGHRS, CDR2 YFSETQ. V shed 1 base and J shed 3 bases, with 7 bases lying between them. The CDR3 length is 13 residues. DNA for the CDR3: TGCGCCAGCAGCTTGAAACAGGACACTGAAGCTTTCTTT. Its translation: CASSLKQDTEAFF.

The chain is built from TRBV9 and TRBJ1-6, with TRBD1 matching 7 bases. Germline V CDR1 and CDR2: SGDLS, YYNGEE. This CDR3 contains 14 residues. V lost 4 bases and J lost 10; bases outside the gene matches: 8. The CDR3 loop is CASSPQGEYSPLHF. The CDR3 coding sequence is TGTGCCAGCAGCCCCCAGGGGGAATACTCACCCCTCCACTTT.

The chain links TRBV5-4 to TRBJ1-4; TRBD1 aligns across 7 bases. The germline CDR1 and CDR2 sequences are SGHNT and YYREEE (reference sequence). The CDR3 covers 14 residues. Unmatched junction bases numbered 4, after V lost 0 bases and J lost 8 bases. CDR3 region: CASSLGQGQEKLFF. Here the CDR3 DNA reads TGTGCCAGCAGCTTGGGACAGGGACAAGAAAAACTGTTTTTT.

The CDR3 DNA reads as TGTGCCAGCTCACCCCGCCAAGAGACCCAGTACTTC. It translates to CASSPRQETQYF. The J gene is TRBJ2-5, the V gene TRBV18; no reliable D call. The CDR3 covers 12 residues. V lost 3 bases and J lost 1, with 3 bases in between. CDR1 is KGHSH and CDR2 is LQKENI in the germline V gene.

The gene calls are TRBV30 and TRBJ2-3; D gene unclear. The CDR3 is 15 amino acids. V lost 3 bases to trimming and J lost 0 bases, with 13 bases between them. The germline gives CDR1 GTSNPN, CDR2 SVGIG (reference sequence). The CDR3 DNA is TGTGCCTGGAGGGCAGGTCTTACTAGCACAGATACGCAGTATTTT. It codes for CAWRAGLTSTDTQYF.

The V gene is TRBV10-3, the J gene TRBJ2-3, with 10 bases that match TRBD2. Germline V lookup: CDR1 ENHRY, CDR2 SYGVKD. This CDR3 spans 18 amino acids. V lost 2 bases and J lost 3; bases outside the gene matches: 11. CDR3 sequence: CAISEPGRGLAMTDTQYF. The CDR3 DNA is TGTGCCATCAGTGAGCCAGGACGGGGACTAGCGATGACAGATACGCAGTATTTT.

CDR3 sequence reads: CASSFPRGNGSPLHF. The CDR3 coding sequence is TGTGCCAGCAGCTTCCCCAGGGGCAACGGTTCACCCCTCCACTTT. The rearrangement uses TRBV7-9 and TRBJ1-6; a possible D gene is TRBD1 (6 bases). The V gene lost 3 bases and the J gene lost 9 bases, with 15 bases spanning the gap. This CDR3 spans 15 amino acids. Germline V lookup: CDR1 SEHNR, CDR2 FQNEAQ (reference sequence).

This clone was detected ten times or more. The chain combines TRBV2 with TRBJ2-7; tentatively, D is TRBD1 (5 bases). The CDR3 is 15 amino acids. The germline V gene encodes CDR1 SNHLY and CDR2 FYNNEI. V was pared by 3 bases and J by 4 bases, with 16 bases between. CDR3: CASSELPGHYYEQYF. The CDR3 DNA sequence: TGTGCCAGCAGTGAGCTCCCAGGACACTATTACGAGCAGTACTTC.

This chain uses TRBV6-4 with TRBJ1-2, with a weak D call TRBD1 (6 bases). This CDR3 is built from 15 residues. Trimming cost V 9 bases and J 2 bases, with 19 bases left between them. CDR1 is MRHNA and CDR2 is SNTAGT in the germline V gene. As DNA, the CDR3 is TGTGCCAGTCGACTGGGGGACACCGCAAACTATGGCTACACCTTC. Amino acids: CASRLGDTANYGYTF.

The J gene is TRBJ1-4, the V gene TRBV11-2, with TRBD1 matching over 7 bases. The CDR3 has 15 residues. Per germline, CDR1 SGHAT and CDR2 FQNNGV. V lost 4 bases, J lost 6 bases, and 8 bases stayed unmatched. CDR3 region: CASSSRQGRYEKLFF. CDR3 bases: TGTGCCAGCAGCTCTCGACAGGGTCGCTATGAAAAACTGTTTTTT.

The table lists this clone with a few counts. The chain combines TRBV19 with TRBJ1-2; 7 positions match TRBD1. Per the germline V gene, CDR1 is LNHDA and CDR2 is SQIVND (reference sequence). With 5 bases clipped from V and 1 base from J, the junction kept 4 bases outside the gene matches. The CDR3 has 14 amino acids. The CDR3 reads CASSPTGDNYGYTF. In DNA form, the CDR3 reads TGTGCCAGTAGTCCTACAGGGGATAACTATGGCTACACCTTC. The whole variable domain, filled in from reference TRBV19 and TRBJ1-2, reads DGGITQSPKYLFRKEGQNVTLSCEQNLNHDAMYWYRQDPGQGLRLIYYSQIVNDFQKGDIAEGYSVSREKKESFPLTVTSAQKNPTAFYLCASSPTGDNYGYTFGSGTRLTVV.

This clone was found a few times. The J gene is TRBJ1-4, the V gene TRBV5-1; no clear D. Germline V lookup: CDR1 SGHRS, CDR2 YFSETQ. The CDR3 covers 13 residues. V dropped 7 bases and J dropped 8 bases, with 15 bases sitting between them. CDR3 sequence: CASGSGGGEKLFF. CDR3 bases: TGCGCCAGCGGGTCAGGAGGAGGGGAAAAACTGTTTTTT. Supplemented by reference TRBV5-1 and TRBJ1-4, the full variable domain reads KAGVTQTPRYLIKTRGQQVTLSCSPISGHRSVSWYQQTPGQGLQFLFEYFSETQRNKGNFPGRFSGRQFSNSRSEMNVSTLELGDSALYLCASGSGGGEKLFFGSGTQLSVL.

This clone was seen a few times. The chain uses TRBV6-5 and TRBJ1-6; no clear D. CDR1 MNHEY and CDR2 SVGAGI come from the germline V gene. The V end lost 5 bases, the J end lost 10 bases, and 9 bases lay between the germline ends. CDR3 length: 12 amino acids. This CDR3 reads CASSTRGSPLHF. CDR3 coding DNA: TGTGCCAGCAGTACCCGAGGCTCACCCCTCCACTTT.

This clone has a handful of counts. The V call is TRBV14, the J call TRBJ2-1, with D possibly being TRBD2 (6 bases). The CDR3 runs to 15 residues. Germline V gene data show CDR1 as SGHDN and CDR2 as FVKESK. Deletions cut 1 base from V and 6 bases from J, with 13 bases between. The CDR3 bases are TGTGCCAGCAGCCAAGCAGTGGGGACTCCCAATGAGCAGTTCTTC. Translated: CASSQAVGTPNEQFF.

The V gene is TRBV19, the J gene TRBJ1-2; D is unresolved. V shed 10 bases and J shed 2 bases, with 5 bases lying between them. CDR3 length: 10 residues. Germline V gene sequence: CDR1 LNHDA, CDR2 SQIVND (reference sequence). In DNA, the CDR3 is TGTGCCACCTACAACTATGGCTACACCTTC. Translating gives CATYNYGYTF.

This clone was detected only a few times. The chain recombines TRBV9 with TRBJ1-1, with D perhaps TRBD1 (6 bases). Per the germline V gene, CDR1 is SGDLS and CDR2 is YYNGEE. V shed 3 bases and J shed 5 bases, with 11 bases lying between them. The CDR3 covers 13 residues. The CDR3 DNA sequence: TGTGCCAGCAGCGCCCACAGGGAGACTGAAGCTTTCTTT. Translated, it gives CASSAHRETEAFF.

J is TRBJ1-2 and V is TRBV7-3; TRBD1 aligns across 7 bases. The CDR3 extends over 13 amino acids. After removal of 5 bases from V and 8 bases from J, the junction contained 8 bases not matched to a gene. Germline CDR1 reads SGHTA; CDR2 reads FQGTGA. The CDR3 DNA is TGTGCCAGCAGCCACAGGGGAGCTGGAGGCTACACCTTC. This codes for CASSHRGAGGYTF.

This clone was detected once. This sequence joins TRBV3-1 (or the pseudogene TRBV3-2) and TRBJ1-1; D ambiguous. V was cut by 3 bases and J by 3 bases, with 8 bases left in between. In germline, CDR1 is LGHDT, CDR2 YNNKEL (reference sequence). CDR3 length: 13 amino acids. This chain's CDR3 is CASSQAVHTEAFF. The DNA for the CDR3 is TGTGCCAGCAGCCAGGCGGTACACACTGAAGCTTTCTTT.